This TCR beta chain was retrieved from a study of PD-1 blockade in classical Hodgkin lymphoma. Assay used: immunoSEQ multiplex PCR; TCRdb lists only in-frame clones, some missing. The profile covers about 150,000 clones, with less than 80% appearing a single time and 7% to 9.5% taken by the ten largest. This CDR3 spans 17 amino acids. The germline gives CDR1 SGHVT, CDR2 SQSDAQ. Deletions cut 6 bases from V and 5 bases from J, with 23 bases between. Relapse was seen in all patients after autologous stem cell transplantation, and brentuximab vedotin exposure was variable. This sequence joins TRBV7-4 and TRBJ2-1; D perhaps matches TRBD1 (6 bases). The origin of this receptor is a human donor with classical Hodgkin lymphoma. The sequencing here drew on peripheral blood mononuclear cells (PBMCs), taken before the second cycle of nivolumab. Here the CDR3 reads CASRPSIGADRNNEQFF. DNA for the CDR3: TGTGCCAGCAGACCTTCGATAGGGGCCGACAGGAACAATGAGCAGTTCTTC. Using reference TRBV7-4 and TRBJ2-1 for the parts outside the CDR3, the full variable domain is GAGVSQSPRYKVAKRGRDVALRCDSISGHVTLYWYRQTLGQGSEVLTYSQSDAQRDKSGRPSGRFSAERPERSVSTLKIQRTEQGDSAVYLCASRPSIGADRNNEQFFGPGTRLTVL.